The TCR beta chain described here comes from a study of T cells after yellow fever vaccination. With regard to this clonotype: The antigen remains unidentified.

Regarding the study as a whole: FACS-sorted repertoires might harbor abundant contaminating clonotypes from the bulk population.

This CDR3 contains 14 residues. Germline values: CDR1 GTSNPN, CDR2 SVGIG (reference sequence). The V end was cut by 5 bases, the J end by 8 bases, with 18 bases between. TCRdb itself ran the 5' RACE reads through MiXCR, one entry per CDR3 protein. This sample has 300,000 or so distinct CDR3 sequences, with 10% to 15% found just once. This clonotype was sampled from a man aged 25-45 years who received the YFV17D yellow fever vaccine. The gene calls are TRBV30 and TRBJ2-2, with D possibly matching TRBD2 (6 bases). The source material was CD4+ T cells sorted from PBMCs, sampled 45 days after the yellow fever booster vaccination. This chain's CDR3 is CAWDGGALLGELFF. The CDR3 DNA sequence: TGTGCCTGGGACGGCGGGGCCCTGCTTGGGGAGCTGTTTTTT.